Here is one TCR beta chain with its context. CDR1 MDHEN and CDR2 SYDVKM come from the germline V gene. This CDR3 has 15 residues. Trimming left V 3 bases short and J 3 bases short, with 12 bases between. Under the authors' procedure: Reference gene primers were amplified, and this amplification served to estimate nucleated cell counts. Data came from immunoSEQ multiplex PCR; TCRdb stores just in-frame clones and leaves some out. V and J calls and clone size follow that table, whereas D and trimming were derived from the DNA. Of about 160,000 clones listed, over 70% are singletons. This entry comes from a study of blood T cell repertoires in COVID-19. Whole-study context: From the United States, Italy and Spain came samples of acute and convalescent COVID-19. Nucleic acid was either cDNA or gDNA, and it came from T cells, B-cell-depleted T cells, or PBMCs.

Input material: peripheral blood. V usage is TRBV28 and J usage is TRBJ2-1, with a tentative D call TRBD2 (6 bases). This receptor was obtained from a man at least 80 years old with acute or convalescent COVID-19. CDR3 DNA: TGTGCCAGCAGTTTGGGGGGACTCATCTACAATGAGCAGTTCTTC. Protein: CASSLGGLIYNEQFF.